A single sample is the source of the 29 T cell receptor beta chains below, sequenced in a study of monozygotic twins with cystic fibrosis. This table comes from immunoSEQ multiplex PCR, and its TCRdb copy is limited to in-frame clones, with some not included. Counted here are about 14,000 clones, more than 75% occurring once; the ten biggest clones make up around 1%. Sequenced input: blood. These receptors came from a boy aged 5-17 years with cystic fibrosis.

This chain uses TRBV5-4 with TRBJ1-3; D remains ambiguous. This CDR3 contains 17 residues. Germline values: CDR1 SGHNT, CDR2 YYREEE (reference sequence). V shed 4 bases and J shed 4 bases, with 21 bases lying between them. The CDR3 protein is CASSPGRDSWAGNTIYF. The CDR3 DNA reads TGTGCCAGCAGCCCCGGACGAGATTCTTGGGCAGGAAACACCATATATTTT.

The rearrangement joins TRBV5-1 to TRBJ2-1; perhaps TRBD2 as D (6 bases). This CDR3 is built from 16 residues. From germline, CDR1 is SGHRS and CDR2 YFSETQ. Trimming shortened V by 0 bases and J by 2 bases, and 12 bases separated the two germline ends. The DNA for the CDR3 is TGCGCCAGCAGCTTGGGGGGCGGGAACCCCTACAATGAGCAGTTCTTC. Protein sequence: CASSLGGGNPYNEQFF.

V usage is TRBV6-1 and J usage is TRBJ2-5, with D possibly being TRBD2 (7 bases). Germline V gives CDR1 MNHNS, CDR2 SASEGT. The CDR3 is made up of 16 amino acids. V was cut by 5 bases and J by 5 bases, with 21 bases left in between. CDR3 in DNA: TGTGCCAGCAGTCAAGGGGGGGGTTGGACGGTGGAGACCCAGTACTTC. It specifies CASSQGGGWTVETQYF.

The chain couples TRBV5-1 to TRBJ2-5; 10 nucleotides line up with TRBD1. This CDR3 is 15 amino acids long. V dropped 4 bases and J dropped 4; count of bases not matched to a gene: 7. CDR1 is SGHRS, CDR2 YFSETQ, per germline. CDR3 residues: CASSVGTGVLETQYF. CDR3 sequence (DNA): TGCGCCAGCAGCGTAGGGACAGGGGTACTAGAGACCCAGTACTTC. Based on the CDR3 plus reference TRBV5-1 and TRBJ2-5, the full variable domain is KAGVTQTPRYLIKTRGQQVTLSCSPISGHRSVSWYQQTPGQGLQFLFEYFSETQRNKGNFPGRFSGRQFSNSRSEMNVSTLELGDSALYLCASSVGTGVLETQYFGPGTRLLVL.

The chain joins TRBV7-9 to TRBJ1-2; a possible D gene is TRBD1 (6 bases). CDR1 is SEHNR, CDR2 FQNEAQ, per germline (reference sequence). The CDR3 length is 15 residues. V was trimmed by 5 bases and J by 8 bases, leaving 21 bases between them. CDR3 amino acids: CASSPVPGTTSGYTF. In nucleotides, the CDR3 is TGTGCCAGCAGCCCCGTCCCCGGGACAACGAGCGGCTACACCTTC.

The count of this clone is one. CDR3 in DNA: TGCGCCAGCAGCTTGAACAGGGGGCTAAAGCAGTTCTTC. It is translated as CASSLNRGLKQFF. The chain couples TRBV5-1 to TRBJ2-1; 9 bases map to TRBD1. V lost 1 base and J lost 11; bases outside the gene matches: 4. The CDR3 covers 13 residues. The germline V gene encodes CDR1 SGHRS and CDR2 YFSETQ.

V gene TRBV19 combines with J gene TRBJ1-2; D might be TRBD1 (6 bases). This CDR3 spans 14 amino acids. Per the germline V gene, CDR1 is LNHDA and CDR2 is SQIVND (reference sequence). Trimming took 5 bases from V and 8 from J, leaving 18 bases between them. The CDR3 sequence: CASSVRDTLKGYTF. The CDR3 region has the DNA TGTGCCAGTAGTGTCCGGGACACCCTGAAGGGCTACACCTTC.

This rearrangement joins TRBV29-1 to TRBJ2-2, with 7 nucleotides matching TRBD2. CDR1 SQVTM and CDR2 ANQGSEA come from the germline V gene. The ends lost 4 bases at V and 1 base at J; junction bases unmatched: 3. The CDR3 is made up of 14 amino acids. Written as DNA, the CDR3 is TGCAGCGTTGGGGGCGGGAGGAACACCGGGGAGCTGTTTTTT. This sequence encodes CSVGGGRNTGELFF.

The chain carries TRBV6-5 and TRBJ2-5; 9 nucleotides line up with TRBD1. The CDR3 loop spans 15 amino acids. J was trimmed by 5 bases and V by 2 bases; bases with no gene match: 6. The germline V gene encodes CDR1 MNHEY and CDR2 SVGAGI. The CDR3 sequence: CASSYVLGQGETQYF. CDR3 nucleotide sequence: TGTGCCAGCAGTTACGTTCTGGGACAGGGTGAGACCCAGTACTTC.

V is TRBV9 and J is TRBJ2-1; a weak D match, TRBD2 (6 bases). V was shortened by 4 bases and J by 3 bases, with 23 bases between the two germline ends. The CDR3 has 18 residues. CDR1 SGDLS and CDR2 YYNGEE come from the germline V gene. For the CDR3, the DNA is TGTGCCAGCAGCCCTCCCCAGTGGAGGGGTTTTGACTACAATGAGCAGTTCTTC. Its protein product is CASSPPQWRGFDYNEQFF.

The gene calls are TRBV18 and TRBJ1-5, with 9 bases fitting TRBD1. J gave up 6 bases and V 3 bases, and 0 bases lay outside the gene matches. Germline CDR1 reads KGHSH; CDR2 reads LQKENI. The CDR3 extends over 13 amino acids. Here the CDR3 DNA reads TGTGCCAGCTCACCGGGACAGGGTCAGCCCCAGCATTTT. Amino acid sequence: CASSPGQGQPQHF.

This clone was seen only a few times. V usage is TRBV5-4 and J usage is TRBJ1-1; D unresolved. CDR1 SGHNT and CDR2 YYREEE come from the germline V gene (reference sequence). Trimming removed 5 bases at V and 6 bases at J, with 14 bases between. This CDR3 is 13 amino acids long. The CDR3 nucleotides read TGTGCCAGCAGAGGGATGATAGGTGCTGAAGCTTTCTTT. Protein product: CASRGMIGAEAFF. Supplemented by reference TRBV5-4 and TRBJ1-1, the full variable domain reads ETGVTQSPTHLIKTRGQQVTLRCSSQSGHNTVSWYQQALGQGPQFIFQYYREEENGRGNFPPRFSGLQFPNYSSELNVNALELDDSALYLCASRGMIGAEAFFGQGTRLTVV.

This clone has just one count. V is TRBV30 and J is TRBJ1-1, with D unresolved. V gave up 2 bases and J gave up 1 base, with 8 bases separating them. Germline loops: CDR1 GTSNPN, CDR2 SVGIG (reference sequence). CDR3 size: 13 residues. CDR3 sequence: CAWSKSQNTEAFF. CDR3 in DNA: TGTGCCTGGAGTAAAAGCCAGAACACTGAAGCTTTCTTT.

The table lists this clone with a few counts. This chain uses TRBV2 with TRBJ2-1; TRBD2 is a possible D gene (5 bases). CDR3 size: 14 residues. Germline V gives CDR1 SNHLY, CDR2 FYNNEI. V lost 2 bases and J lost 3, with 8 bases in between. Here the CDR3 reads CASSELASYNEQFF. CDR3 nucleotides: TGTGCCAGCAGTGAACTAGCAAGCTACAATGAGCAGTTCTTC.

The chain joins TRBV19 to TRBJ1-2; D not resolved. Trimming removed 3 bases at V and 1 base at J, with 9 bases between. Germline lookup yields CDR1 LNHDA and CDR2 SQIVND (reference sequence). CDR3 length equals 14 residues. The CDR3: CASSMWRGNYGYTF. DNA of the CDR3: TGTGCCAGTAGTATGTGGCGGGGTAACTATGGCTACACCTTC.

The genes are TRBV19 and TRBJ1-2; 9 bases agree with TRBD1. Looked up from germline, CDR1 is LNHDA and CDR2 is SQIVND (reference sequence). The junction had 8 bases not matched to a gene; V was cut back by 5 bases and J by 4 bases. The CDR3 is 15 residues long. CDR3 amino acids: CASSPLGTGSYGYTF. The CDR3 region has the DNA TGTGCCAGTAGTCCTTTAGGGACAGGGTCCTATGGCTACACCTTC.

V usage is TRBV5-4 and J usage is TRBJ2-5; 9 bases align to TRBD2. This CDR3 spans 16 amino acids. V shed 0 bases, J shed 2 bases, and the junction held 5 bases outside the gene matches. The germline gives CDR1 SGHNT, CDR2 YYREEE (reference sequence). This CDR3 reads CASSLVAGGPQETQYF. CDR3 nucleotide sequence: TGTGCCAGCAGCTTGGTCGCGGGGGGGCCTCAAGAGACCCAGTACTTC.

The V and J genes are TRBV7-6 and TRBJ1-4, with D uncertain. Per the germline V gene, CDR1 is SGHVS and CDR2 is FNYEAQ. The length of the CDR3 is 15 residues. Trimming cost V 5 bases and J 0 bases, with 10 bases left between them. CDR3 loop: CASSPNYATNEKLFF. In DNA, the CDR3 is TGTGCCAGCAGCCCGAATTACGCAACTAATGAAAAACTGTTTTTT.

This clone was seen once. The chain combines TRBV6-5 with TRBJ1-3; unclear D gene. The CDR3 length is 14 residues. Germline values: CDR1 MNHEY, CDR2 SVGAGI. Trimming cost V 6 bases and J 2 bases, with 11 bases left between them. The CDR3 nucleotides read TGTGCCAGCAGAAGAATGGGGACTGGAAACACCATATATTTT. Amino acids: CASRRMGTGNTIYF.

The chain joins TRBV5-4 to TRBJ2-7, with TRBD1 matching over 11 bases. Germline loops: CDR1 SGHNT, CDR2 YYREEE (reference sequence). The CDR3 covers 15 residues. With V trimmed by 1 base and J by 4 bases, 4 bases remained unmatched. CDR3 region: CASSLRTGGIYEQYF. The CDR3 DNA sequence: TGTGCCAGCAGCTTGAGGACAGGGGGCATATACGAGCAGTACTTC.

This chain uses TRBV28 with TRBJ1-1; no definite D call. The germline V gene has CDR1 MDHEN and CDR2 SYDVKM. CDR3 size: 14 residues. The V end was cut by 7 bases, the J end by 2 bases, with 14 bases between. The CDR3 DNA reads TGTGCCAGCAATGAGAGGGTTTATAACACTGAAGCTTTCTTT. Residues: CASNERVYNTEAFF.

The chain combines TRBV19 with TRBJ2-2; D gene ambiguous. V gave up 8 bases and J gave up 5 bases, with 18 bases separating them. The CDR3 extends over 15 amino acids. Germline assignment: CDR1 LNHDA and CDR2 SQIVND (reference sequence). CDR3 residues: CASEFIYLKTGELFF. CDR3 coding DNA: TGTGCCAGTGAGTTCATCTATCTCAAAACCGGGGAGCTGTTTTTT.

The chain is built from TRBV6-5 and TRBJ1-2; D remains ambiguous. The CDR3 runs to 13 residues. Germline CDR1 reads MNHEY; CDR2 reads SVGAGI. V gave up 1 base and J gave up 1 base, with 4 bases separating them. The CDR3 sequence is CASSYYVNYGYTF. The CDR3 bases are TGTGCCAGCAGTTACTACGTTAACTATGGCTACACCTTC.

This clone was counted a few times. The rearrangement uses TRBV30 and TRBJ1-1; TRBD1 is a possible D gene (5 bases). V gave up 3 bases and J gave up 7 bases, with 15 bases separating them. The CDR3 has 13 amino acids. Germline loops: CDR1 GTSNPN, CDR2 SVGIG (reference sequence). Written as DNA, the CDR3 is TGTGCCTGGAGGTGGGGGACCCAGGGTGAAGCTTTCTTT. Residues: CAWRWGTQGEAFF. Drawing the rest from reference TRBV30 and TRBJ1-1, the complete variable domain is SQTIHQWPATLVQPVGSPLSLECTVEGTSNPNLYWYRQAAGRGLQLLFYSVGIGQISSEVPQNLSASRPQDRQFILSSKKLLLSDSGFYLCAWRWGTQGEAFFGQGTRLTVV.

The chain joins TRBV6-1 to TRBJ2-7; TRBD2 matches at 8 bases. Germline CDR1 MNHNS, CDR2 SASEGT. V lost 6 bases to trimming and J lost 6 bases; unmatched junction nucleotides: 13. The CDR3 contains 15 residues. The CDR3, as DNA: TGTGCCAGCAGGCTGGACGGGAGGGCCTTCCTCGAGCAGTACTTC. This sequence encodes CASRLDGRAFLEQYF.

The J gene is TRBJ1-2, the V gene TRBV11-2, with D tentatively TRBD1 (6 bases). Trimming shortened V by 4 bases and J by 3 bases, and 27 bases separated the two germline ends. Germline V lookup: CDR1 SGHAT, CDR2 FQNNGV. This CDR3 comprises 19 residues. The CDR3 region has the DNA TGTGCCAGCAGCTCTATAGCCCGGAGGGACTCCGGGGGCTACTATGGCTACACCTTC. As protein: CASSSIARRDSGGYYGYTF.

This chain's CDR3 is CASRDISSGYTDTQYF. The CDR3 DNA is TGTGCCAGCAGGGATATTTCTAGCGGCTACACAGATACGCAGTATTTT. This sequence joins TRBV2 and TRBJ2-3; 7 nucleotides agree with TRBD2. The germline V gene encodes CDR1 SNHLY and CDR2 FYNNEI. Trimming removed 6 bases from V and 2 bases from J; junction bases left unmatched: 11. The CDR3 extends over 16 amino acids. Full variable domain (outside the CDR3, taken from reference TRBV2 and TRBJ2-3): EPEVTQTPSHQVTQMGQEVILRCVPISNHLYFYWYRQILGQKVEFLVSFYNNEISEKSEIFDDQFSVERPDGSNFTLKIRSTKLEDSAMYFCASRDISSGYTDTQYFGPGTRLTVL.

The chain joins TRBV5-1 to TRBJ2-7; the D is unclear. Trimming took 3 bases from V and 3 from J, leaving 1 base between them. The CDR3 totals 10 residues. Germline loops: CDR1 SGHRS, CDR2 YFSETQ. The DNA for the CDR3 is TGCGCCAGCAGCTACTACGAGCAGTACTTC. Amino acid sequence: CASSYYEQYF.

The V call is TRBV5-6, the J call TRBJ2-7, with a possible D match to TRBD1 (6 bases). The CDR3 has 15 residues. V gave up 4 bases and J gave up 3 bases, with 17 bases separating them. CDR1 and CDR2 from the germline V gene are SGHDT and YYEEEE. CDR3 in amino acids: CASSQGTRAFYEQYF. The CDR3 DNA sequence: TGTGCCAGCAGCCAAGGGACACGGGCCTTCTACGAGCAGTACTTC.